These 18 T cell receptor beta chains share one sample of origin, sequenced in a study of blood T cell repertoires in COVID-19. The table came from immunoSEQ multiplex PCR; TCRdb's copy has only in-frame clones and leaves some out. The table lists roughly 350,000 clones, about 85% of them singletons. The specimen sequenced was peripheral blood. These receptor sequences come from a woman under 30 with acute or convalescent COVID-19.

The chain couples TRBV12-5 to TRBJ1-2, with D tentatively TRBD1 (6 bases). Trimming cost V 5 bases and J 4 bases, with 17 bases left between them. CDR1 and CDR2 (germline): LGHNT, FRNRAP. The CDR3 has 15 residues. CDR3 loop: CASGPTGGASYGYTF. In DNA form, the CDR3 reads TGTGCTAGTGGTCCGACGGGGGGCGCATCCTATGGCTACACCTTC.

CDR3 in DNA: TGTGCCAGCAGTTTAGGAACAGGGGGGATCCAGCCCCAGCATTTT. Its translation is CASSLGTGGIQPQHF. The chain joins TRBV28 to TRBJ1-5, with 8 nucleotides matching TRBD1. Germline V gives CDR1 MDHEN, CDR2 SYDVKM. CDR3 length: 15 amino acids. V shed 2 bases and J 7 bases; nucleotides not matched to a gene: 7.

The chain carries TRBV3-1 (or the pseudogene TRBV3-2) and TRBJ1-1, with 7 bases aligning to TRBD1. Per the germline V gene, CDR1 is LGHDT and CDR2 is YNNKEL (reference sequence). The CDR3 runs 14 residues. V lost 4 bases and J lost 1; bases outside the gene matches: 3. The CDR3 DNA reads TGTGCCAGCAGCCTCGGACAGGAGAACACTGAAGCTTTCTTT. Amino acids: CASSLGQENTEAFF.

The genes are TRBV5-1 and TRBJ2-1, with a tentative D call TRBD1 (5 bases). The germline V gene encodes CDR1 SGHRS and CDR2 YFSETQ. Trimming took 4 bases from V and 4 from J, leaving 9 bases between them. CDR3 length: 13 residues. The CDR3 bases are TGCGCCAGCAGCCGGCCAGGGTACAATGAGCAGTTCTTC. This gives the protein CASSRPGYNEQFF.

The chain has TRBV12-3 or TRBV12-4 and TRBJ1-1; possibly TRBD1 for D (5 bases). The CDR3 sequence is 13 residues long. Deletions cut 5 bases from V and 4 bases from J, with 11 bases between. The CDR3 loop is CASSQGVVTEAFF. The DNA for the CDR3 is TGTGCCAGCAGTCAGGGTGTGGTCACTGAAGCTTTCTTT.

J is TRBJ2-1 and V is TRBV7-2; 15 nucleotides line up with TRBD2. CDR3 length equals 17 residues. The V and J ends lost 5 bases and 5 bases, in that order; junction bases with no gene match: 7. Germline CDR1 and CDR2: SGHTA and FQGNSA. CDR3 sequence reads: CASSDGLAGGFDNEQFF. In DNA form, the CDR3 reads TGTGCCAGCAGCGACGGACTAGCGGGAGGGTTCGACAATGAGCAGTTCTTC.

The chain combines TRBV28 with TRBJ1-5; possibly TRBD1 for D (5 bases). The V end was cut by 3 bases, the J end by 8 bases, with 8 bases between. The CDR3 has 12 amino acids. Per germline, CDR1 MDHEN and CDR2 SYDVKM. The CDR3: CASSLGGKPQHF. CDR3 DNA: TGTGCCAGCAGTTTGGGGGGTAAGCCCCAGCATTTT.

This clone was seen many times. The chain links TRBV18 to TRBJ2-2, with 9 positions matching TRBD1. Per germline, CDR1 KGHSH and CDR2 LQKENI. This CDR3 is built from 14 residues. V dropped 6 bases and J dropped 5; count of bases not matched to a gene: 4. The CDR3, as DNA: TGTGCCAGCTCTCAAGGGACAGGGACCGGGGAGCTGTTTTTT. Its translation: CASSQGTGTGELFF.

The V call is TRBV19, the J call TRBJ1-5; D perhaps matches TRBD1 (5 bases). V lost 6 bases to trimming and J lost 3 bases, with 18 bases between them. Per the germline V gene, CDR1 is LNHDA and CDR2 is SQIVND (reference sequence). The CDR3 has 16 amino acids. In nucleotides, the CDR3 is TGTGCCAGTAGGGAGAGGCGGGGAGGGGACAATCAGCCCCAGCATTTT. Protein sequence: CASRERRGGDNQPQHF.

The genes are TRBV7-3 and TRBJ2-7; possible D gene TRBD2, 6 bases. The CDR3 is 12 residues long. The ends were cut back, 5 bases at V and 9 bases at J, with 14 bases in the middle. Germline-derived CDR1 and CDR2 are SGHTA and FQGTGA. The chain's CDR3 is CASSPRGGTQYF. The CDR3 DNA sequence: TGTGCCAGCAGCCCCCGGGGAGGAACGCAGTACTTC.

The J gene is TRBJ2-3, the V gene TRBV15; D is possibly TRBD1 (6 bases). V was trimmed by 6 bases and J by 6 bases, leaving 16 bases between them. The CDR3 extends over 14 amino acids. CDR1 and CDR2 (germline): LNHNV, YYDKDF (reference sequence). The CDR3 is CATRAQGGYDTQYF. Written as DNA, the CDR3 is TGTGCCACCAGAGCCCAAGGGGGATACGATACGCAGTATTTT.

This chain joins TRBV28 and TRBJ2-1; 8 nucleotides match TRBD2. Germline values: CDR1 MDHEN, CDR2 SYDVKM. The CDR3 loop spans 18 amino acids. The trim removed 8 bases at V and 6 bases at J, leaving 21 bases unmatched. Here the CDR3 DNA reads TGTGCCAGCGTTAAGGGGATGGCGGGAGGCCTGGTGTTCAATGAGCAGTTCTTC. Translating gives CASVKGMAGGLVFNEQFF.

Only one count was recorded for this clone. The rearrangement links TRBV19 to TRBJ2-5; 11 bases match TRBD2. This CDR3 comprises 17 residues. Germline CDR1 reads LNHDA; CDR2 reads SQIVND (reference sequence). With V trimmed by 4 bases and J by 5 bases, 12 bases remained unmatched. In nucleotides, the CDR3 is TGTGCCAGTAGTACCCGATACCTAGCGGGAGGAAGGGAGACCCAGTACTTC. Residues: CASSTRYLAGGRETQYF.

V is TRBV28 and J is TRBJ2-1, with TRBD2 as a possible D gene (7 bases). V lost 3 bases and J lost 7, with 13 bases in between. This CDR3 has 14 amino acids. Germline V gene lookup returns CDR1 MDHEN and CDR2 SYDVKM. CDR3 amino acids: CASSLSGEGNEQFF. CDR3 bases: TGTGCCAGCAGTTTGTCAGGGGAGGGTAATGAGCAGTTCTTC.

The chain has TRBV6-5 and TRBJ1-1; D possibly corresponds to TRBD1 (5 bases). The CDR3 has 14 amino acids. Trimming shortened V by 7 bases and J by 6 bases, and 18 bases separated the two germline ends. Looked up from germline, CDR1 is MNHEY and CDR2 is SVGAGI. The CDR3 region has the DNA TGTGCCAGCACCGACAACAGGTGGGGGGCTGAAGCTTTCTTT. Translating gives CASTDNRWGAEAFF.

The V gene is TRBV6-5, the J gene TRBJ1-1, with 9 bases identical to TRBD1. There are 16 residues in the CDR3. The V segment lost 2 bases and the J segment 6 bases; nucleotides outside the gene matches: 10. Germline V gene sequence: CDR1 MNHEY, CDR2 SVGAGI. The CDR3: CASSYGPGGQGSEAFF. The CDR3 region has the DNA TGTGCCAGCAGTTACGGGCCCGGGGGACAGGGCTCTGAAGCTTTCTTT.

V and J are TRBV14 and TRBJ1-2; D may be TRBD1 (6 bases). Trimming pared 8 bases from V and 5 bases from J, leaving 15 bases between. There are 13 residues in the CDR3. Germline V gene sequence: CDR1 SGHDN, CDR2 FVKESK. The DNA of the CDR3 is TGTGCCAGCGAAGGGACATCTCTGTATGGCTACACCTTC. This translates into CASEGTSLYGYTF. Based on the CDR3 plus reference TRBV14 and TRBJ1-2, the full variable domain is EAGVTQFPSHSVIEKGQTVTLRCDPISGHDNLYWYRRVMGKEIKFLLHFVKESKQDESGMPNNRFLAERTGGTYSTLKVQPAELEDSGVYFCASEGTSLYGYTFGSGTRLTVV.

The chain uses TRBV11-1 and TRBJ2-7, with 10 bases aligning to TRBD1. V shed 3 bases, J shed 3 bases, and the junction held 2 bases outside the gene matches. Germline V CDR1 and CDR2: SGHAT, FQDESV (reference sequence). The CDR3 has 14 residues. The CDR3 region has the DNA TGTGCCAGCAGCTTGAGGGACAGGGGCTACGAGCAGTACTTC. Amino acid sequence: CASSLRDRGYEQYF.